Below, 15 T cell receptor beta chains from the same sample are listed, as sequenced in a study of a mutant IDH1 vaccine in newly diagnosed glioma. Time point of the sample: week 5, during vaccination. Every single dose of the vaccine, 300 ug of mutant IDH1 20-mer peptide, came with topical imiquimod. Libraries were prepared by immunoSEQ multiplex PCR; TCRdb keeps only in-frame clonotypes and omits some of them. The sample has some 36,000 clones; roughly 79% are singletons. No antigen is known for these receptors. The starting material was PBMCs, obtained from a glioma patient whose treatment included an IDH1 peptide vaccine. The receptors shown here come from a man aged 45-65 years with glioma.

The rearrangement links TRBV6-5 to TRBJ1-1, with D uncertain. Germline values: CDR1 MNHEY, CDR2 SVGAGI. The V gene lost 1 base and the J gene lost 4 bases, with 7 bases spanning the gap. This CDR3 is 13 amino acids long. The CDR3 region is CASSYWRGTEAFF. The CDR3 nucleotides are TGTGCCAGCAGTTACTGGAGAGGCACTGAAGCTTTCTTT.

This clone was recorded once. The CDR3 DNA sequence: TGTGCCAGCAGCAAATTTTCGGGGGTCGACACTGAAGCTTTCTTT. This encodes CASSKFSGVDTEAFF. The chain combines TRBV21-1 with TRBJ1-1. TRBV21-1 is described as a pseudogene. The length of the CDR3 is 15 residues.

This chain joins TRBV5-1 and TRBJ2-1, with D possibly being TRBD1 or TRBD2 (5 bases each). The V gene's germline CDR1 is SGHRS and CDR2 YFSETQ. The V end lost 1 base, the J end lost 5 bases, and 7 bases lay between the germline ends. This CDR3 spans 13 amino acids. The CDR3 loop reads CASSLLGDNEQFF. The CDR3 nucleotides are TGCGCCAGCAGCTTGTTGGGGGACAATGAGCAGTTCTTC. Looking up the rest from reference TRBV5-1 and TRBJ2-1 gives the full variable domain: KAGVTQTPRYLIKTRGQQVTLSCSPISGHRSVSWYQQTPGQGLQFLFEYFSETQRNKGNFPGRFSGRQFSNSRSEMNVSTLELGDSALYLCASSLLGDNEQFFGPGTRLTVL.

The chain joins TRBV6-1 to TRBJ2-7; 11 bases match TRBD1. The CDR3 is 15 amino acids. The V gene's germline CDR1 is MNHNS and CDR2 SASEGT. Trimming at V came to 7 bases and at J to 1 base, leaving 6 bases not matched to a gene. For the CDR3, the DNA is TGTGCCAGCACCGGGACAGGGGGTAGGTCCTACGAGCAGTACTTC. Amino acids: CASTGTGGRSYEQYF.

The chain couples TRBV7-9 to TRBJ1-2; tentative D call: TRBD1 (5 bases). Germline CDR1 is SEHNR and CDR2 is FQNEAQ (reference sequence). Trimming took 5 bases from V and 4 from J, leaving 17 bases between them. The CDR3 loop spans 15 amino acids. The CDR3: CASSPGTPEGYGYTF. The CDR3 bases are TGTGCCAGCAGCCCCGGGACCCCCGAGGGCTATGGCTACACCTTC.

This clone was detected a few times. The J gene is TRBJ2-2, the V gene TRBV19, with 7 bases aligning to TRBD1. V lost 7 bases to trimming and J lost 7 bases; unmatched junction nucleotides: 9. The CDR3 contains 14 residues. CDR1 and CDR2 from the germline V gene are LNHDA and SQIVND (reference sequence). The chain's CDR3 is CASTQTGYVGELFF. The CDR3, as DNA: TGTGCCAGTACCCAGACAGGGTATGTCGGGGAGCTGTTTTTT. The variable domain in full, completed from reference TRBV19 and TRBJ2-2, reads DGGITQSPKYLFRKEGQNVTLSCEQNLNHDAMYWYRQDPGQGLRLIYYSQIVNDFQKGDIAEGYSVSREKKESFPLTVTSAQKNPTAFYLCASTQTGYVGELFFGEGSRLTVL.

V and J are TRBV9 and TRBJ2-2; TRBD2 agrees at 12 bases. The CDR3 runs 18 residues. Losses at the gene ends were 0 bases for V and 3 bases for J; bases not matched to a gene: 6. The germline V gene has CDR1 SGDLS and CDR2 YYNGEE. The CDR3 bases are TGTGCCAGCAGCGTAGGGCTAGCGGGAGGGTTAGACACCGGGGAGCTGTTTTTT. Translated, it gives CASSVGLAGGLDTGELFF.

Here the CDR3 reads CASSQGAQVNYGYTF. The DNA for the CDR3 is TGTGCCAGCAGCCAAGGGGCACAGGTAAACTATGGCTACACCTTC. This chain connects TRBV11-3 to TRBJ1-2; TRBD1 is a possible D gene (5 bases). CDR1 is SGHNT, CDR2 YENEEA, per germline. V dropped 5 bases and J dropped 2 bases, with 15 bases sitting between them. This CDR3 has 15 residues.

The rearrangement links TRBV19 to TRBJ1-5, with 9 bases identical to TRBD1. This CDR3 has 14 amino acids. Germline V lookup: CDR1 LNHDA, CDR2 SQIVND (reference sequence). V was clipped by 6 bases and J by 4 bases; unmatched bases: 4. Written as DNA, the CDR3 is TGTGCCAGTAGCACGGGACAGGGTAATCAGCCCCAGCATTTT. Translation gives CASSTGQGNQPQHF.

The CDR3 sequence is CASSVEGGANQPQHF. DNA of the CDR3: TGTGCCAGCAGCGTAGAGGGGGGAGCGAATCAGCCCCAGCATTTT. This chain joins TRBV9 and TRBJ1-5, with D perhaps matching TRBD1 (6 bases). Trimming stripped 0 bases from V and 4 bases from J, with 11 bases between. The length of the CDR3 is 15 residues. Germline V gene data show CDR1 as SGDLS and CDR2 as YYNGEE.

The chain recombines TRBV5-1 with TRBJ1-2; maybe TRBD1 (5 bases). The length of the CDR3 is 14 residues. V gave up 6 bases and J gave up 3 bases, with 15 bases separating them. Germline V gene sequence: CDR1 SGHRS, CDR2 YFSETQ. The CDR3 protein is CASTPTGKDYGYTF. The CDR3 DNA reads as TGCGCCAGCACACCAACAGGCAAAGACTATGGCTACACCTTC.

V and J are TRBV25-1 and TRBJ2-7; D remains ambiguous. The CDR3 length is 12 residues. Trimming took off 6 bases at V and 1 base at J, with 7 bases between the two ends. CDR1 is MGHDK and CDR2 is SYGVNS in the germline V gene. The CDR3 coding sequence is TGTGCCAGCAGCTACGATTCCTACGAGCAGTACTTC. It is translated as CASSYDSYEQYF.

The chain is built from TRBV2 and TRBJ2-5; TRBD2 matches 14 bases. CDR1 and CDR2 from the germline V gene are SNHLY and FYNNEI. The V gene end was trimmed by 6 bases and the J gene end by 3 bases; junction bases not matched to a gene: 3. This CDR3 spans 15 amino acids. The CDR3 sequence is CASRSGLAGEETQYF. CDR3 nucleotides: TGTGCCAGCAGATCGGGACTAGCGGGGGAAGAGACCCAGTACTTC.

The CDR3 loop is CASSLAPLGGGTQYF. The CDR3 region has the DNA TGTGCCAGCAGCTTAGCCCCCCTAGGGGGAGGGACCCAGTACTTC. The V and J genes are TRBV7-2 and TRBJ2-5; TRBD1 or TRBD2 may be the D gene (6 bases each). V was pared by 0 bases and J by 7 bases, with 15 bases between. Germline CDR1 and CDR2: SGHTA and FQGNSA. The CDR3 runs 15 residues.

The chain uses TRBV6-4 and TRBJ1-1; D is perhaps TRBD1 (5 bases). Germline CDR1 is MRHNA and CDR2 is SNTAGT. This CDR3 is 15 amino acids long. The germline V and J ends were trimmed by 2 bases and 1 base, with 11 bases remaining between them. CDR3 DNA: TGTGCCAGCAGTGACCCTGGGGCGGCGAACACTGAAGCTTTCTTT. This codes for CASSDPGAANTEAFF.